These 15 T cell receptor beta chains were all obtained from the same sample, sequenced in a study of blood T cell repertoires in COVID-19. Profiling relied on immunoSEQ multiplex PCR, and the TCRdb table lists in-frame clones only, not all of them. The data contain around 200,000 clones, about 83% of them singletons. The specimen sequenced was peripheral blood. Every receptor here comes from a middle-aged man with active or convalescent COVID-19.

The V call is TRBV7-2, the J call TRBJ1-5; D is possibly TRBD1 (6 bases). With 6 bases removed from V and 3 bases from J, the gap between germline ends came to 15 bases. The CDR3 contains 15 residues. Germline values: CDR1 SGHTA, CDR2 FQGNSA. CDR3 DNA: TGTGCCAGCAGAACCGGGACACAATACAATCAGCCCCAGCATTTT. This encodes CASRTGTQYNQPQHF. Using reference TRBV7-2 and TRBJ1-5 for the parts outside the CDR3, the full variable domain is GAGVSQSPSNKVTEKGKDVELRCDPISGHTALYWYRQSLGQGLEFLIYFQGNSAPDKSGLPSDRFSAERTGGSVSTLTIQRTQQEDSAVYLCASRTGTQYNQPQHFGDGTRLSIL.

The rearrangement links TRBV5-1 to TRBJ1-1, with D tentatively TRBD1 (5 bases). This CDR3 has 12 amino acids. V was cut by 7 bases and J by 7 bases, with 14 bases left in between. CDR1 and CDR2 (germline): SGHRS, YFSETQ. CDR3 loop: CASSWGGGEAFF. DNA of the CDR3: TGCGCCAGCTCTTGGGGGGGTGGTGAAGCTTTCTTT.

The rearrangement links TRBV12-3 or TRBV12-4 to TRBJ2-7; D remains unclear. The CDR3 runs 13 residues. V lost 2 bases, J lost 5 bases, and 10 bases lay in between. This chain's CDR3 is CASSLLFGNEQYF. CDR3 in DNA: TGTGCCAGCAGTTTATTGTTTGGCAACGAGCAGTACTTC.

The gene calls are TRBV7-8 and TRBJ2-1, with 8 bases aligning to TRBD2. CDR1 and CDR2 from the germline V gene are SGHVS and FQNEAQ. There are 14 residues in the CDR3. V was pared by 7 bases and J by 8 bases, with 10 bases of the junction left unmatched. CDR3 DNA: TGTGCCAGCAAAGGCGGGAGGTTTTGGGATGAGCAGTTCTTC. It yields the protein CASKGGRFWDEQFF.

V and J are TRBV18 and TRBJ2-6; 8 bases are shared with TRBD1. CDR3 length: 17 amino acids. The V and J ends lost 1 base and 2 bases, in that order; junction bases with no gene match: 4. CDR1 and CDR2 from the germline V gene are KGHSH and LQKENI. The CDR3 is CASSPRTGRTGANVLTF. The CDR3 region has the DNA TGTGCCAGCTCACCACGGACAGGGAGGACTGGGGCCAACGTCCTGACTTTC.

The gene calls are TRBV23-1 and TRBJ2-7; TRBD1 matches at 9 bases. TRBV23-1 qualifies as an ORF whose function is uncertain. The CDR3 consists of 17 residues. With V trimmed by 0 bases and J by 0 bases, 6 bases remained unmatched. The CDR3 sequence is CASSQSTGQGSSYEQYF. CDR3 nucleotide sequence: TGCGCCAGCAGTCAATCGACGGGACAGGGAAGCTCCTACGAGCAGTACTTC.

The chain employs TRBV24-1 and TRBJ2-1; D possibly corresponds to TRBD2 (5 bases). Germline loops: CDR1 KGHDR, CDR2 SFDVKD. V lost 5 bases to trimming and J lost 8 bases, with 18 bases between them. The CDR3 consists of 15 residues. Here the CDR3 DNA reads TGTGCCACCAGTGTCCCCGCGGGCGTGGGCGATGAGCAGTTCTTC. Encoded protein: CATSVPAGVGDEQFF.

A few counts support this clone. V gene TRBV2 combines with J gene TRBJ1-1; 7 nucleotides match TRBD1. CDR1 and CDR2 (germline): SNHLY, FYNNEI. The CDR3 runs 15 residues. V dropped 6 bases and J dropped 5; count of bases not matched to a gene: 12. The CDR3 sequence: CASRGRQGVDTEAFF. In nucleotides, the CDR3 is TGTGCCAGCAGGGGAAGGCAGGGGGTGGATACTGAAGCTTTCTTT. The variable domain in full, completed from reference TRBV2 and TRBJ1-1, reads EPEVTQTPSHQVTQMGQEVILRCVPISNHLYFYWYRQILGQKVEFLVSFYNNEISEKSEIFDDQFSVERPDGSNFTLKIRSTKLEDSAMYFCASRGRQGVDTEAFFGQGTRLTVV.

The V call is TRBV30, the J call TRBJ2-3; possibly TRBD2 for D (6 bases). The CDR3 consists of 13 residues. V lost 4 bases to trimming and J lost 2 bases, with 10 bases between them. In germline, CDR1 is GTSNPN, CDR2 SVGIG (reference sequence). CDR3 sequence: CAWTAGLTDTQYF. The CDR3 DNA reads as TGTGCCTGGACTGCGGGGCTCACAGATACGCAGTATTTT.

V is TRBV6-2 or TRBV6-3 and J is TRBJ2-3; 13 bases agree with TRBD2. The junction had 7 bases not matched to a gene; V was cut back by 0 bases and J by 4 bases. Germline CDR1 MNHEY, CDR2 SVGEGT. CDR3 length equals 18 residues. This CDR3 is CASSYSRTSGSRADTQYF. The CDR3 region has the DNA TGTGCCAGCAGTTACTCCCGGACTAGCGGGAGTCGGGCAGATACGCAGTATTTT.

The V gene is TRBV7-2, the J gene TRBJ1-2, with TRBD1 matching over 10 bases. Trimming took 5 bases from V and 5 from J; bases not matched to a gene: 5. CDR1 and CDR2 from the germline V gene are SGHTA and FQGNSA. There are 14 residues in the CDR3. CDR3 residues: CASSLEDRGYGYTF. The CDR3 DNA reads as TGTGCCAGCAGCCTTGAGGACAGGGGGTATGGCTACACCTTC.

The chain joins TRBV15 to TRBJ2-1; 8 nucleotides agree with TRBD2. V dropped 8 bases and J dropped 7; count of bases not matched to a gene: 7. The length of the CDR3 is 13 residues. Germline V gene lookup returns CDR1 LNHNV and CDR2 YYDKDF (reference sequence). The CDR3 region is CATGQREKNEQFF. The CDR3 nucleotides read TGTGCCACCGGGCAGCGGGAGAAGAATGAGCAGTTCTTC.

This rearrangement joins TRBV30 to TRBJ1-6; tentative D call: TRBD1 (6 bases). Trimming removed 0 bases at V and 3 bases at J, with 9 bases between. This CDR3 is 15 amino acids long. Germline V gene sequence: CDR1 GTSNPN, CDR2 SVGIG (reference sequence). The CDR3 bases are TGTGCCTGGAGTGTGGGCAGGGGCTATAATTCACCCCTCCACTTT. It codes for CAWSVGRGYNSPLHF.

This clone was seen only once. The CDR3 DNA is TGTGCCAGCAGCCCCCGGACAGGGTCTTTTGGCTACACCTTC. Protein sequence: CASSPRTGSFGYTF. V is TRBV27 and J is TRBJ1-2; 8 bases match TRBD1. The CDR3 is made up of 14 amino acids. In germline, CDR1 is MNHEY, CDR2 SMNVEV (reference sequence). J lost 7 bases, V lost 6 bases, and 10 bases had no gene match.

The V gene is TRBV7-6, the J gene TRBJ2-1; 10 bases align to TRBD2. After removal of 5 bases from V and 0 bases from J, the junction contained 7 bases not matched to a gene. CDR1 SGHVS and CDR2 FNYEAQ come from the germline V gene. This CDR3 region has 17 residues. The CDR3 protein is CASSPELAGSSYNEQFF. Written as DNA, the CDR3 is TGTGCCAGCAGCCCAGAACTAGCGGGGAGCTCCTACAATGAGCAGTTCTTC. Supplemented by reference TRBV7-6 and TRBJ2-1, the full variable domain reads GAGVSQSPRYKVTKRGQDVALRCDPISGHVSLYWYRQALGQGPEFLTYFNYEAQQDKSGLPNDRFSAERPEGSISTLTIQRTEQRDSAMYRCASSPELAGSSYNEQFFGPGTRLTVL.